This TCR beta chain was obtained from a study of tissue T cells after allogeneic stem cell transplantation. Autopsy tissues included GI tract, liver, skin and lymphoid organs. Profiled with immunoSEQ multiplex PCR; TCRdb holds only in-frame clones, not every one. The sample carries tens of thousands of clones, about 73% recorded once. This CDR3 spans 14 amino acids. Germline lookup yields CDR1 MNHNS and CDR2 SASEGT. V was pared by 2 bases and J by 6 bases, with 14 bases between. General study findings and limits: In patients and mice, blood and spleen missed much of tissue repertoire. Shared clones across patients were few; motif clustering revealed tissue-specific shared signatures.

Concerning this clone itself: Its cognate antigen is unknown.

The receptor was isolated from a female donor at least 60 years old with lung cancer. The genes are TRBV6-1 and TRBJ2-7, with no clear D. The sequences come from tissue from the ileum, collected at autopsy. CDR3: CASSEYRFSGEQYF. The DNA for the CDR3 is TGTGCCAGCAGTGAATATAGATTCTCGGGCGAGCAGTACTTC.